The clone carrying this TCR beta chain was recorded many times. Antigen specificity is unknown. The entry originates in a study of tumor-infiltrating lymphocytes in primary liver carcinoma. Study background: Sequencing of the samples generated roughly 3.5 to 7.5 million productive TCRbeta reads, with similar yields across tissue types. Study-level points and caveats: Roughly 8-24% of top clones, and no more, occurred in all five tumor regions.

TCR beta cDNA was made from around 520 ng total RNA with a constant-region primer. Libraries for TCR beta were built through three nested multiplex PCR rounds, which together made up a slightly modified ARM-PCR procedure. TRBV1-TRBV30 forward primers and a C-beta reverse primer were used in the first two PCR rounds, which each ran for approximately 11 cycles. TCRdb analysed the multiplex PCR reads with MiXCR anew, one entry per CDR3 protein. The sample lists approximately 99,000 distinct CDR3 sequences; around three quarters were seen once. CDR1 and CDR2 from the germline V gene are SGHNT and YYREEE (reference sequence). V lost 2 bases and J lost 3; bases outside the gene matches: 4. The CDR3 length is 14 residues. Both RNA and DNA were isolated together from approximately 20-30 mg of bulk tissue that had not been sorted.

The rearrangement joins TRBV5-4 to TRBJ2-5; 7 bases map to TRBD2. The TCR sequence derives from a woman aged 60 to 75 with primary liver carcinoma and hepatitis B virus infection. The sequenced material came from liver tumor tissue from sampling region 5. The subset here: tumor region T5, tumor centre. The CDR3: CASSLHTSEETQYF. The CDR3 region has the DNA TGTGCCAGCAGCTTACATACTAGCGAAGAGACCCAGTACTTC.